These 26 T cell receptor beta chains were all obtained from the same sample, sequenced in a study of OX40 agonist ivuxolimab in advanced cancers. Some clones are missing from TCRdb's copy, which holds only in-frame ones; the method was immunoSEQ multiplex PCR. This table holds about 33,000 clones, roughly 77% found once. The material was CD4+ or CD8+ T cells sorted from blood, obtained in a trial of the OX40 agonist ivuxolimab. The receptors originated from an adult with an advanced solid tumor such as melanoma, head and neck, liver or kidney cancer.

This clone was seen only a few times. This rearrangement joins TRBV21-1 to TRBJ1-1. TRBV21-1 is marked as a pseudogene. This CDR3 region has 15 residues. CDR3 in amino acids: CASSKAAGRYTEAFF. The CDR3, as DNA: TGTGCCAGCAGCAAAGCTGCGGGGCGGTATACTGAAGCTTTCTTT.

The gene calls are TRBV11-2 and TRBJ2-7, with D possibly being TRBD2 (7 bases). This CDR3 spans 17 amino acids. Germline V gene data show CDR1 as SGHAT and CDR2 as FQNNGV. V lost 3 bases and J 0 bases, leaving 18 bases between the germline ends. CDR3 in amino acids: CASSFTSGGGSSYEQYF. The CDR3 bases are TGTGCCAGCAGCTTCACCTCAGGCGGGGGCTCCTCCTACGAGCAGTACTTC.

The chain couples TRBV2 to TRBJ1-5, with D unresolved. The CDR3 consists of 12 residues. The V end was cut by 4 bases, the J end by 7 bases, with 8 bases between. The V gene's germline CDR1 is SNHLY and CDR2 FYNNEI. The CDR3, as DNA: TGTGCCAGCAGTGTGCGGGTCCAGCCCCAGCATTTT. This sequence encodes CASSVRVQPQHF.

This clone came up a few times. The chain recombines TRBV30 with TRBJ1-3, with unresolved D. V gave up 0 bases and J gave up 0 bases, with 6 bases separating them. There are 14 residues in the CDR3. Germline V lookup: CDR1 GTSNPN, CDR2 SVGIG (reference sequence). CDR3 amino acids: CAWSVHSSGNTIYF. In DNA form, the CDR3 reads TGTGCCTGGAGTGTACACAGCTCTGGAAACACCATATATTTT.

V gene TRBV7-2 combines with J gene TRBJ1-1, with 7 bases matching TRBD1. V trimming: 5 bases; J trimming: 2 bases; junction bases outside the gene matches: 2. This CDR3 comprises 13 residues. Germline V lookup: CDR1 SGHTA, CDR2 FQGNSA. The CDR3 coding sequence is TGTGCCAGCAGCCGGGACAGTAACACTGAAGCTTTCTTT. Its translation: CASSRDSNTEAFF.

This clone was picked up a small number of times. Other DNA sequences in the same sample also yield this CDR3. The chain employs TRBV12-5 and TRBJ1-1; D is perhaps TRBD1 (5 bases). The germline V gene encodes CDR1 LGHNT and CDR2 FRNRAP. This CDR3 contains 12 residues. Trimming cost V 1 base and J 10 bases, with 10 bases left between them. This chain's CDR3 is CASGLGQGAAFF. The CDR3 DNA is TGTGCTAGTGGTTTGGGGCAGGGTGCAGCTTTCTTT.

The rearrangement joins TRBV7-2 to TRBJ2-3; maybe TRBD2 (5 bases). The CDR3 length is 15 residues. The ends were cut back, 5 bases at V and 0 bases at J, with 12 bases in the middle. Germline CDR1 is SGHTA and CDR2 is FQGNSA. The CDR3, as DNA: TGTGCCAGCAGCCTAGACTATCAGAGCACAGATACGCAGTATTTT. Translating it yields CASSLDYQSTDTQYF.

The V call is TRBV7-6, the J call TRBJ2-2; 7 bases map to TRBD2. V shed 5 bases, J shed 5 bases, and the junction held 14 bases outside the gene matches. Per the germline V gene, CDR1 is SGHVS and CDR2 is FNYEAQ. The CDR3 spans 17 residues. This chain's CDR3 is CASSLFVAGVWTGELFF. The CDR3 bases are TGTGCCAGCAGCCTGTTCGTGGCGGGAGTCTGGACCGGGGAGCTGTTTTTT.

V usage is TRBV28 and J usage is TRBJ1-1, with a tentative D call TRBD1 (5 bases). This CDR3 region has 15 residues. The germline CDR1 and CDR2 sequences are MDHEN and SYDVKM. Trimming removed 5 bases at V and 1 base at J, with 14 bases between. CDR3 residues: CASSPSGTTNTEAFF. The CDR3, as DNA: TGTGCCAGCAGTCCCTCCGGGACGACGAACACTGAAGCTTTCTTT.

The rearrangement uses TRBV28 and TRBJ2-3, with 8 bases aligning to TRBD2. Trimming cost V 4 bases and J 4 bases; bases outside gene matches: 4. The CDR3 length is 14 residues. Germline CDR1 reads MDHEN; CDR2 reads SYDVKM. Here the CDR3 reads CASSYSGGSDTQYF. For the CDR3, the DNA is TGTGCCAGCAGTTATTCGGGGGGGTCAGATACGCAGTATTTT.

This chain uses TRBV6-6 with TRBJ1-1; no reliable D call. Trimming took off 0 bases at V and 4 bases at J, with 12 bases between the two ends. Germline CDR1 reads MNHNY; CDR2 reads SVGAGI (reference sequence). This CDR3 is built from 15 residues. The CDR3, as DNA: TGTGCCAGCAGTTACTCGAGAGGTGGAGGCACTGAAGCTTTCTTT. This sequence encodes CASSYSRGGGTEAFF.

The chain links TRBV7-6 to TRBJ2-2; possibly TRBD2 for D (6 bases). This CDR3 is built from 16 residues. Germline CDR1 is SGHVS and CDR2 is FNYEAQ. V lost 7 bases and J lost 1, with 16 bases in between. This CDR3 is CASKSTGLQNTGELFF. As DNA, the CDR3 is TGTGCCAGCAAGAGTACGGGACTCCAGAACACCGGGGAGCTGTTTTTT.

The chain employs TRBV9 and TRBJ2-1; 10 positions match TRBD1. The CDR3 is 16 residues long. Trimming took 3 bases from V and 7 from J; bases not matched to a gene: 10. Germline V CDR1 and CDR2: SGDLS, YYNGEE. The CDR3 nucleotides are TGTGCCAGCAGCGGAGAGACAGGGGGCAGGGGAAATGAGCAGTTCTTC. Translating gives CASSGETGGRGNEQFF.

This chain uses TRBV21-1 with TRBJ1-5. TRBV21-1 is a pseudogene locus. CDR3 length: 19 residues. The CDR3 loop reads CASRRRRAGDGRCNQPQHF. In nucleotides, the CDR3 is TGTGCCAGCAGAAGGCGGAGGGCAGGAGACGGGCGATGCAATCAGCCCCAGCATTTT.

This clone was counted a few times. V is TRBV4-2 and J is TRBJ2-4, with D tentatively TRBD1 or TRBD2 (5 bases each). The CDR3 has 16 residues. Germline V gene sequence: CDR1 LGHNA, CDR2 YNFKEQ. V shed 1 base and J shed 7 bases, with 17 bases lying between them. As DNA, the CDR3 is TGTGCCAGCAGCCAAGCCCTAGACTCGAGGGGCAACATTCAGTACTTC. Its protein is CASSQALDSRGNIQYF.

Concerning this clone itself: The same CDR3 also results from other DNA sequences found in this sample. This chain joins TRBV7-2 and TRBJ2-5; D is ambiguous. Germline CDR1 is SGHTA and CDR2 is FQGNSA. The V and J ends lost 4 bases and 2 bases respectively, with 8 bases between them. CDR3 length: 13 residues. CDR3 residues: CASSSGRQETQYF. For the CDR3, the DNA is TGTGCCAGCAGCTCGGGTCGGCAAGAGACCCAGTACTTC.

The table lists this clone with a few counts. The chain recombines TRBV18 with TRBJ1-3; tentative D call: TRBD1 (6 bases). From germline, CDR1 is KGHSH and CDR2 LQKENI. Trimming pared 3 bases from V and 0 bases from J, leaving 15 bases between. The CDR3 runs 17 residues. The CDR3 DNA follows: TGTGCCAGCTCACCTCAGGGGAGAGGGGGCTCTGGAAACACCATATATTTT. It encodes CASSPQGRGGSGNTIYF. Complete variable domain (other parts from reference TRBV18 and TRBJ1-3): NAGVMQNPRHLVRRRGQEARLRCSPMKGHSHVYWYRQLPEEGLKFMVYLQKENIIDESGMPKERFSAEFPKEGPSILRIQQVVRGDSAAYFCASSPQGRGGSGNTIYFGEGSWLTVV.

The rearrangement uses TRBV18 and TRBJ1-1; D perhaps matches TRBD1 (5 bases). V was cut by 0 bases and J by 6 bases, with 14 bases left in between. From germline, CDR1 is KGHSH and CDR2 LQKENI. The CDR3 has 15 residues. DNA for the CDR3: TGTGCCAGCTCACCACCCGACGGACAAAGGTCTGAAGCTTTCTTT. This codes for CASSPPDGQRSEAFF.

The chain has TRBV5-1 and TRBJ2-3; D is unresolved. With 1 base removed from V and 0 bases from J, the gap between germline ends came to 6 bases. The CDR3 runs 14 residues. Per the germline V gene, CDR1 is SGHRS and CDR2 is YFSETQ. In DNA form, the CDR3 reads TGCGCCAGCAGCTTGCAGGCAAGCACAGATACGCAGTATTTT. Protein product: CASSLQASTDTQYF. The whole variable domain, remainder taken from reference TRBV5-1 and TRBJ2-3, is KAGVTQTPRYLIKTRGQQVTLSCSPISGHRSVSWYQQTPGQGLQFLFEYFSETQRNKGNFPGRFSGRQFSNSRSEMNVSTLELGDSALYLCASSLQASTDTQYFGPGTRLTVL.

Only a few counts were recorded for this clone. This chain uses TRBV10-3 with TRBJ1-4; the match to TRBD1 covers 7 bases. J lost 4 bases, V lost 11 bases, and 7 bases had no gene match. CDR1 ENHRY and CDR2 SYGVKD come from the germline V gene. The CDR3 is 13 amino acids. The CDR3 reads CASQGQNNEKLFF. Written as DNA, the CDR3 is TGTGCCTCCCAGGGACAGAATAATGAAAAACTGTTTTTT.

The genes are TRBV19 and TRBJ1-2, with a possible D match to TRBD1 (6 bases). V lost 3 bases and J lost 7, with 18 bases in between. The CDR3 has 15 residues. CDR1 LNHDA and CDR2 SQIVND come from the germline V gene (reference sequence). The CDR3 sequence: CASSIIGEGVSGYTF. For the CDR3, the DNA is TGTGCCAGTAGTATTATCGGAGAGGGGGTCTCTGGCTACACCTTC.

This clone was detected once. The V gene is TRBV4-3, the J gene TRBJ2-1; 8 bases match TRBD1. CDR1 and CDR2 (germline): LGHNA, YSLEER. The trim removed 0 bases at V and 10 bases at J, leaving 5 bases unmatched. The CDR3 is made up of 14 amino acids. The CDR3 bases are TGCGCCAGCAGCCAAGAGCCCTGGGACAGGGAGCAGTTCTTC. Residues: CASSQEPWDREQFF.

The chain uses TRBV11-2 and TRBJ1-3; D might be TRBD1 (6 bases). This CDR3 is built from 14 residues. CDR1 SGHAT and CDR2 FQNNGV come from the germline V gene. Trimming left V 4 bases short and J 3 bases short, with 10 bases between. CDR3 sequence reads: CASSSWTVGNTIYF. For the CDR3, the DNA is TGTGCCAGCAGCTCCTGGACAGTTGGAAACACCATATATTTT.

CDR3: CASSPHRETQYF. For the CDR3, the DNA is TGTGCCAGCAGTCCTCACAGGGAGACTCAGTACTTC. The chain has TRBV28 and TRBJ2-4; D possibly corresponds to TRBD1 (6 bases). CDR3 length: 12 amino acids. Trimming took 5 bases from V and 12 from J, leaving 14 bases between them. Germline V gene sequence: CDR1 MDHEN, CDR2 SYDVKM.

The gene calls are TRBV5-1 and TRBJ2-1, with a tentative D call TRBD1 (5 bases). Germline values: CDR1 SGHRS, CDR2 YFSETQ. V was pared by 0 bases and J by 8 bases, with 15 bases between. The CDR3 extends over 15 amino acids. The CDR3 nucleotides are TGCGCCAGCAGCTTGGCTGGGGCAGGGCGTGATGAGCAGTTCTTC. Its protein product is CASSLAGAGRDEQFF. Combining the CDR3 with reference TRBV5-1 and TRBJ2-1 gives the whole variable domain KAGVTQTPRYLIKTRGQQVTLSCSPISGHRSVSWYQQTPGQGLQFLFEYFSETQRNKGNFPGRFSGRQFSNSRSEMNVSTLELGDSALYLCASSLAGAGRDEQFFGPGTRLTVL.

The chain employs TRBV6-5 and TRBJ1-2; no definite D call. Per the germline V gene, CDR1 is MNHEY and CDR2 is SVGAGI. The CDR3 runs to 11 residues. With 4 bases removed from V and 7 bases from J, the gap between germline ends came to 7 bases. DNA of the CDR3: TGTGCCAGCAGTTGGCAGACTGGCTACACCTTC. Protein sequence: CASSWQTGYTF.